This TCR beta chain came from a study of beta chain features in type 1 diabetes. Study context: All samples together contributed 100 million to 120 million sorted cells for examination. Overall study findings and caveats: Naive, central memory and regulatory TCRB repertoires appeared more similar among patients than healthy donors.

Germline-derived CDR1 and CDR2 are LNHDA and SQIVND (reference sequence). Trimming took off 9 bases at V and 4 bases at J, with 15 bases between the two ends. The CDR3 sequence is 13 residues long. CD4+ naive, central memory, regulatory and stem cell-like memory cells were sorted via CD45RO/CCR7/CD25/CD127/CD95/CD27. Sequenced material consisted of expressed TCRB transcripts (all of the isolated RNA was reverse transcribed). Sequenced by immunoSEQ multiplex PCR; TCRdb stores in-frame clones only, minus some. The sample carries fewer than 900,000 clones, 17% recorded once. On this clone: Its target is not known.

This sequence joins TRBV19 and TRBJ2-5, with D hard to call. The specimen was naive CD4+ T cells from blood. The TCR sequence derives from a woman between 18 and 30 years old in good health. As DNA, the CDR3 is TGTGCCAGCCTATCCCCGGTATCAGAGACCCAGTACTTC. It specifies CASLSPVSETQYF.